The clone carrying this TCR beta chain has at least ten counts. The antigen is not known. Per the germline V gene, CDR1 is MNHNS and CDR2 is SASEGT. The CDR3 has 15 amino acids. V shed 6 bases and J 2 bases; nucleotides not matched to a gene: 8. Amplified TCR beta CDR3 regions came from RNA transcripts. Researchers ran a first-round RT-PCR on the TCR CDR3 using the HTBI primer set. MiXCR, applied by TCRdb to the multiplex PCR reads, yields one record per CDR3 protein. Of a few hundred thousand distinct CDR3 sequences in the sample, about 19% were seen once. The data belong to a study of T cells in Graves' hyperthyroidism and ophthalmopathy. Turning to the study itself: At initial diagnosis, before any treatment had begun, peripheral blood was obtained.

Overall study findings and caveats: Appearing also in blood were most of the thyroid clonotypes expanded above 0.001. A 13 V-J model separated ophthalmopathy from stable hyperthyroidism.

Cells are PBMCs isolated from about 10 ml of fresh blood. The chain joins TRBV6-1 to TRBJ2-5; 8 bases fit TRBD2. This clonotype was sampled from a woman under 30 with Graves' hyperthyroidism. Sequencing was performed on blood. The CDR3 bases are TGTGCCAGCAGCGGAGCAGCGGGGGAGCAAGAGACCCAGTACTTC. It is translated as CASSGAAGEQETQYF.